What follows is one TCR beta chain and its context. Antigen unknown. The source of the sample is a study of T cell responses to AZD1222 COVID-19 vaccine. Study summary: Second doses at about 4 or about 12 weeks were pooled.

CDR3 size: 14 residues. The trim removed 3 bases at V and 0 bases at J, leaving 1 base unmatched. Germline assignment: CDR1 LNHDA and CDR2 SQIVND (reference sequence). Assay used: immunoSEQ multiplex PCR; TCRdb lists only in-frame clones, some missing. The sample contains around 180,000 clones, over 75% of which appear only once. Findings and limits, study-wide: The donors showed a predominance of white British ancestry and of females, with possible underestimation of clonal diversity.

Sequencing was performed on peripheral blood, taken on day 0 of AZD1222 vaccination. This chain joins TRBV19 and TRBJ1-1; 7 bases line up with TRBD1. The source is an adult in good health. CDR3 loop: CASSIQGVNTEAFF. The CDR3 DNA is TGTGCCAGTAGTATTCAGGGGGTGAACACTGAAGCTTTCTTT.